This T cell receptor (beta chain) was captured in a study of CD8 T cells in Susac syndrome. Concerning this clonotype itself: Its matching antigen is unknown.

V was cut by 0 bases and J by 5 bases, with 17 bases left in between. The CDR3 has 16 amino acids. CDR1 is LGHNT and CDR2 is FRNRAP in the germline V gene. Broader study findings: In its TCR sequencing and HLA analysis, the study acknowledged that the number of individuals was relatively small.

RNA was extracted with the RNeasy kit, and a quantity of roughly 0.5 to 1 ug was reverse transcribed using random hexamers. immunoSEQ multiplex PCR amplified TCR beta CDR3 across 54 Vbeta, 13 Jbeta. One entry per CDR3 protein, called by TCRdb with MiXCR from the immunoSEQ multiplex PCR reads. Here the sample spans about 73,000 distinct CDR3 sequences, approximately 94% being singletons. Sequencing was done on a sample of CD8+ T cells from PBMCs. The chain uses TRBV12-5 and TRBJ2-7; D possibly uses TRBD1 or TRBD2 (5 bases each). This clonotype originated in a human donor with multiple sclerosis. The DNA of the CDR3 is TGTGCTAGTGGTTTGGTAAGGGGAGCGTCGAAGGACGAGCAGTACTTC. Its translation: CASGLVRGASKDEQYF.